Listed below are T cell receptor beta chains from one sample, sequenced in a study of graft-versus-host responses after intestinal transplantation. Method: immunoSEQ multiplex PCR; TCRdb's copy keeps in-frame clones and lacks some. The table lists some 40,000 clones, about 85% of them singletons, with about a sixth in the top ten. This specimen was ileum tissue, taken more than 200 days after intestinal transplant. The receptors were sampled from a human patient who received an intestinal transplant, so some T cells may come from the graft donor. The CDR3 runs from the conserved cysteine through the conserved F or W. Each record gives: J gene, D gene, V gene, CDR3 DNA, CDR3 protein. A D gene is named only where the DNA matches it firmly.

j_gene: TRBJ2-1; d_gene: .; v_gene: TRBV10-3; CDR3nt: TGTGCCATCAGTGAGCGGGGCGGGGCGGTCAATGAGCAGTTCTTC; CDR3aa: CAISERGGAVNEQFF
j_gene: TRBJ2-5; d_gene: .; v_gene: TRBV6-5; CDR3nt: TGTGCCAGCAGTTACAGCCAAGAGACCCAGTACTTC; CDR3aa: CASSYSQETQYF
j_gene: TRBJ2-7; d_gene: .; v_gene: TRBV10-3; CDR3nt: TGTGCCATCAGTGAGTCCGGGGGTGCTAAAGGCTTCTACGAGCAGTACTTC; CDR3aa: CAISESGGAKGFYEQYF
j_gene: TRBJ2-5; d_gene: TRBD1; v_gene: TRBV28; CDR3nt: TGTGCCAGCAGTTCACAGGGGGCGATAGAGACCCAGTACTTC; CDR3aa: CASSSQGAIETQYF
j_gene: TRBJ1-1; d_gene: TRBD1; v_gene: TRBV27; CDR3nt: TGTGCCAGCAGTCAGGGACAGGGGACGGGGAACACTGAAGCTTTCTTT; CDR3aa: CASSQGQGTGNTEAFF
j_gene: TRBJ1-1; d_gene: .; v_gene: TRBV5-1; CDR3nt: TGCGCCAGCAGCTTGGATGCGAACACTGAAGCTTTCTTT; CDR3aa: CASSLDANTEAFF
j_gene: TRBJ2-3; d_gene: TRBD2; v_gene: TRBV5-6; CDR3nt: TGTGCCAGCAGCCCCTCTAGCGGGTACTTAGATACGCAGTATTTT; CDR3aa: CASSPSSGYLDTQYF
j_gene: TRBJ2-7; d_gene: TRBD2; v_gene: TRBV28; CDR3nt: TGTGCCAGCAGTTTCAGCGGGAGGGCCTACGAGCAGTACTTC; CDR3aa: CASSFSGRAYEQYF
j_gene: TRBJ1-1; d_gene: TRBD1; v_gene: TRBV28; CDR3nt: TGTGCCAGCAGTTTCCGAGGGGGCGAAAGGAACACTGAAGCTTTCTTT; CDR3aa: CASSFRGGERNTEAFF
j_gene: TRBJ2-2; d_gene: .; v_gene: TRBV7-6; CDR3nt: TGTGCCAGCAGCTTCAGTGTGGGCACCGGGGAGCTGTTTTTT; CDR3aa: CASSFSVGTGELFF